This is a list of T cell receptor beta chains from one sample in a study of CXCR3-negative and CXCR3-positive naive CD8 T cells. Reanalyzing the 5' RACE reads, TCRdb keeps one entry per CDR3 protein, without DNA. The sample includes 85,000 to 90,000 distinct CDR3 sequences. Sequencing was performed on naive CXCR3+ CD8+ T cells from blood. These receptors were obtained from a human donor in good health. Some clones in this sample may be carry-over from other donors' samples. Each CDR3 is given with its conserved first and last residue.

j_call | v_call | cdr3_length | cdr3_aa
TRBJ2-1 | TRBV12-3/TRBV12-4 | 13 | CASSLGLNNEQFF
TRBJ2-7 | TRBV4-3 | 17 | CASSLWTSGRLSYEQYF
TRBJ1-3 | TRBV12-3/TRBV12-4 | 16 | CASSPPSLVSGNTIYF
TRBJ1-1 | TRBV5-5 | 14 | CASWRVGVNTEAFF
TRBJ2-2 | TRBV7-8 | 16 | CASSLEFGGPIGELFF
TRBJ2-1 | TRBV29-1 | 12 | CSVEEGRGEQFF
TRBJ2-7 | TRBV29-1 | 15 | CSVESVLADHYEQYF
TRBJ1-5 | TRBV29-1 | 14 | CSVWDSTGIQPQHF
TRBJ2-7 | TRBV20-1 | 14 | CSAVGREVIYEQYF
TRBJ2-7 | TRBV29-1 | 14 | CSVEVFSSSYEQYF
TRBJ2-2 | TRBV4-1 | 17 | CASSLLTGTENTGELFF
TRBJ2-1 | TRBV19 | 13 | CASKDSRNNEQFF
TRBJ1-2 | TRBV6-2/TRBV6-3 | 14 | CASTGTSSNYGYTF
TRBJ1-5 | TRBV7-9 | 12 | CASSLNYQPQHF
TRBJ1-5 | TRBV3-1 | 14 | CASSLPGGNQPQHF
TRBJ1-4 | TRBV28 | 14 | CASSFEGVNEKLFF
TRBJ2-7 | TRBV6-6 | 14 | CASSYRGEGYEQYF
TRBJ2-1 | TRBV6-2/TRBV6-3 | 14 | CASRGSVVDNEQFF
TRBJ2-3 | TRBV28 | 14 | CASSRTTSTDTQYF
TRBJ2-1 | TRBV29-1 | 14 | CSVEIAGENIEQFF
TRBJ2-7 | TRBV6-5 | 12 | CASSQDQNEQYF
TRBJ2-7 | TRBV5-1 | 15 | CASSRHYQGSYEQYF
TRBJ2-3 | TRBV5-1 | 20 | CASSLTWPPLAGISTDTQYF
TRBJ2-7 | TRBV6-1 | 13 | CATETDDPLEQYF
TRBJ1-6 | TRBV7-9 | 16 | CATEVLQRSYNSPLHF
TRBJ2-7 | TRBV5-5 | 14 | CASSQERGFHEQYF
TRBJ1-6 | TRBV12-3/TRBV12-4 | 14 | CASSLLGGRSPLHF
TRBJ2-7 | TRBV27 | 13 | CASSFAGGDEQYF